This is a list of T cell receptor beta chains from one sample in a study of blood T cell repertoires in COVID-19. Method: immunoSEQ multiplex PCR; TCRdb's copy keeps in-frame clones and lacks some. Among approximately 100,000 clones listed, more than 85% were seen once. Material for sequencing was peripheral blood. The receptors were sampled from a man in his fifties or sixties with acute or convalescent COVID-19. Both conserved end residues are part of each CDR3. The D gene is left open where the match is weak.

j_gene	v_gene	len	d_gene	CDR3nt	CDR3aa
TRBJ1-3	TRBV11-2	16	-	TGTGCCAGCAGCTTGACGGGACAAATCTCTGGAAACACCATATATTTT	CASSLTGQISGNTIYF
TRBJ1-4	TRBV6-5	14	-	TGTGCCAGCAGTAGGACAGCCGTTAATGAAAAACTGTTTTTT	CASSRTAVNEKLFF
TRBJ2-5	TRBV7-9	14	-	TGTGCCAGCAGCTTAGCGGGAGTTGACGAGACCCAGTACTTC	CASSLAGVDETQYF
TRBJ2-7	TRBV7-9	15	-	TGTGCCAGCAGCTCACGGGCCGGGAGAGACTACGAGCAGTACTTC	CASSSRAGRDYEQYF
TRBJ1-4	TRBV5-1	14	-	TGCGCCAGCAGCCCAAATGGGGAGGGTGGAAAACTGTTTTTT	CASSPNGEGGKLFF
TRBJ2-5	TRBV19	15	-	TGTGCCAGTAGTATAGGAGCGACTCTAAAAGAGACCCAGTACTTC	CASSIGATLKETQYF
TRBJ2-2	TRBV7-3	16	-	TGTGCCAGCAGCTTAGCCTCCGGACAGAACACCGGGGAGCTGTTTTTT	CASSLASGQNTGELFF
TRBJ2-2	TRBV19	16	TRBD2	TGTGCCAGTACCCCTAGCGGGAGGGGGGTAACCGGGGAGCTGTTTTTT	CASTPSGRGVTGELFF
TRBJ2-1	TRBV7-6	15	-	TGTGCCAGCAGCTTAAAGAAGGAGGGCCGTGATGAGCAGTTCTTC	CASSLKKEGRDEQFF
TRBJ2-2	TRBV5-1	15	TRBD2	TGCGCCAGCAGCTTACTAGCGGGAGATGGCGGGGAGCTGTTTTTT	CASSLLAGDGGELFF
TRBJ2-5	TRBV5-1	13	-	TGCGCCAGCAGCTTGCCTAGCAGCGAGACCCAGTACTTC	CASSLPSSETQYF
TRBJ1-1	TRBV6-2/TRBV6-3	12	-	TGTGCCAGCAGCGGACCAGGGTCGAGAGCTTTCTTT	CASSGPGSRAFF
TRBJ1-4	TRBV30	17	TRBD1	TGTGCCTGGAGGGACAGGGGGGGTAGTTCAACTAATGAAAAACTGTTTTTT	CAWRDRGGSSTNEKLFF
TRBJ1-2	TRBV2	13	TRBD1	TGTGCCACTAGACAGGGCGCTAACTATGGCTACACCTTC	CATRQGANYGYTF